This TCR beta chain emerged from a study of cytomegalovirus exposure and HLA in healthy donors. The study's findings and limits: An ancestry cluster, one associated with Asian ancestry, reportedly showed fewer N-insertions than the approximately 670-donor mean in a later analysis.

As to this clone: Its antigen is still unknown.

The V segment lost 3 bases and the J segment 0 bases; nucleotides outside the gene matches: 7. Looked up from germline, CDR1 is SGHRS and CDR2 is YFSETQ. The CDR3 has 17 residues. PCR used 60 Vbeta primers and 13 Jbeta primers. Repertoires were generated with immunoSEQ multiplex PCR, while TCRdb's copy carries only in-frame clones and drops some. Found here are fewer than 250,000 clones, 60% to 85% of them singletons; the top ten hold 1.6%. Sample: PBMCs. The clonotype comes from a woman aged 18-35 years in good health and CMV-seronegative. This rearrangement joins TRBV5-1 to TRBJ2-2, with 8 bases lining up with TRBD2. CDR3 residues: CASSWAPGGPNTGELFF. In DNA, the CDR3 is TGCGCCAGCAGCTGGGCCCCGGGAGGGCCGAACACCGGGGAGCTGTTTTTT.